The sequence of this T cell receptor delta chain was determined in a study of Vδ1+ human thymocytes (dated by TCRdb to 2017 to 2018). About the study as a whole: As a data resource, the study described the mRNA-level TRG and TRD CDR3 repertoires of highly purified Vdelta1+ thymocytes obtained from young children. The multiplex-based CDR3 amplicon strategy had previously been validated against 5'RACE-based CDR3 amplicon generation methods.

Thymic samples were depleted of alphabeta T cells, then CD3+ TCRVdelta1+ TCRVdelta2- thymocytes were FACS-sorted. The purity of the sorted Vdelta1+ thymocytes was between 98% and 99.6%. Thymic specimens came from roughly eight paediatric patients undergoing corrective cardiac surgery, aged from about 5 days to 16 months. The thymic tissue was dispersed, and mononuclear cells were isolated using a Histopaque-1077 density gradient. For staining, the antibodies used were anti-TCRVdelta1 clone TS8.2, anti-TCRVdelta2 clone B6, anti-CD3 clone HIT3a and anti-TCRalphabeta clone IP26. Looking up the germline V gene yields CDR1 TSWWSYY and CDR2 QGS. The CDR3, from cysteine to phenylalanine, totals 18 residues. Kept here is only the CDR3 DNA, which spans 54 bases and is read in frame from base 1. V is shortened by 6 bases, J by 0 bases, and the region joining them spans 23 bases. Results the study describes overall, beyond this receptor: The use of highly purified populations and single-cell validation was advised by the authors, since misinterpretation of bulk repertoire data could be caused by unexpected Vdelta2 sequences. Although sort purity was high, around 21% of thymic TRD sequences were Vdelta2 (with a few Vdelta3), in contrast to the peripheral blood Vdelta1+ controls. The thymic TRG and TRD repertoires appeared highly polyclonal, with Gaussian CDR3 length distributions, in contrast to the oligoclonal repertoires of peripheral blood. Because no clustering by age or sex was observed, donors were not stratified by these variables in the analyses. Many TRG clonotypes were shared between donors (up to about 6.9x10^3), whereas TRD repertoires were essentially private (max roughly 100 shared).

About this clone itself: Which antigen it targets is not known. No base quality information exists; no much larger clone differs at one position.

RNA extraction was performed with the RNeasy mini kit, and reverse transcription was done with Superscript III. CDR3 amplicons were produced by multiplex PCR using pooled V-gene forward primers and a constant-region reverse primer with Illumina adaptor overhangs. After gel purification, amplicons were indexed with Nextera index primers over about 8 extra PCR cycles and were then purified with AMPure XP beads. The libraries were sequenced on an Illumina MiSeq using paired-end 250 bp reads, dual indexing and a roughly 20% PhiX spike-in. In the original analysis: FastQC was used to check read quality, and ea-utils fastq-join was used to merge TRG read pairs. IMGT/HighV-QUEST was used to annotate sequences, retaining only productive sequences with an unambiguous V-gene assignment, and each clonotype was defined by an identical CDR3 sequence. Downstream analysis used VDJtools 1.1.1, tcR 2.2.3, Treemap and vegan Shannon diversity in R 3.4.4. In TCRdb, clones were called once more from the public reads by CATT, and rows of identical DNA were later combined. V and J calls and clone size were set by TCRdb, not the authors. A total of some 27,000 delta-chain clones appear in this sample, approximately 7% of them only once. Approximately 1% of the sample goes to the ten largest clones.

Sequenced input: Vdelta1+ gamma-delta thymocytes from the thymus. What the cell subset or site label conveys for this sample: FACS-sorted CD3+ TCRalphabeta- TCRVdelta1+ TCRVdelta2- thymocytes. The rearranged chain carries TRDV1 and TRDJ1, with the identity of the D gene unclear. This clonotype was obtained from a girl less than two years old who had congenital heart surgery. The CDR3 region has the sequence CALGFRPREDADTDKLIF. The bases read TGTGCTCTTGGATTCCGGCCAAGGGAGGACGCGGACACCGATAAACTCATCTTT.